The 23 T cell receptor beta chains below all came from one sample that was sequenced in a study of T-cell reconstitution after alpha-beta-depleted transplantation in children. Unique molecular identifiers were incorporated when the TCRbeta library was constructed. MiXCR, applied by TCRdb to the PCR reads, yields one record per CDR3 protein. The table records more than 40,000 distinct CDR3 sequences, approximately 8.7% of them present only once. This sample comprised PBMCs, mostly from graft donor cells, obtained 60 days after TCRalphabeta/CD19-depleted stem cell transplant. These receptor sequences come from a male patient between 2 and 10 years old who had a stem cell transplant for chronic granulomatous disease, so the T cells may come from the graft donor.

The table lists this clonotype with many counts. The CDR3 here is CASSQSYEQYF. The CDR3 region has the DNA TGTGCCAGCAGTCAATCCTACGAGCAGTACTTC. This chain uses TRBV28 with TRBJ2-7, with no clear D. Deletions cut 5 bases from V and 1 base from J, with 3 bases between. In germline, CDR1 is MDHEN, CDR2 SYDVKM. The CDR3 is 11 amino acids.

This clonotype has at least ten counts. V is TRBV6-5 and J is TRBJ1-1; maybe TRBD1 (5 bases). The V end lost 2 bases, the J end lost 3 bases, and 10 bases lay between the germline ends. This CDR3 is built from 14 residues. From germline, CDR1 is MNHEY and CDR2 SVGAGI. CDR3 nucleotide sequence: TGTGCCAGCAGTTACACCAGGGAGGACACTGAAGCTTTCTTT. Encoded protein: CASSYTREDTEAFF.

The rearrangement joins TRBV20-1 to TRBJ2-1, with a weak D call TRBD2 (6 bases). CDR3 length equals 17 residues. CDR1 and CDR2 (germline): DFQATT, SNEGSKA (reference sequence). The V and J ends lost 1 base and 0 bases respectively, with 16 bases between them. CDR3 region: CSARVPLTSNSYNEQFF. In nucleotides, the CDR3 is TGCAGTGCTAGAGTCCCTCTAACTAGCAACTCCTACAATGAGCAGTTCTTC.

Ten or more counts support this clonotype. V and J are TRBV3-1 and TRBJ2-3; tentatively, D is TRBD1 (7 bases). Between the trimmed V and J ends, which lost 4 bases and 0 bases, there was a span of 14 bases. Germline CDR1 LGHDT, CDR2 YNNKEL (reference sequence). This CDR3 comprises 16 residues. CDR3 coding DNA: TGTGCCAGCAGCCGCGGGACAGCACTTAGCACAGATACGCAGTATTTT. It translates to CASSRGTALSTDTQYF.

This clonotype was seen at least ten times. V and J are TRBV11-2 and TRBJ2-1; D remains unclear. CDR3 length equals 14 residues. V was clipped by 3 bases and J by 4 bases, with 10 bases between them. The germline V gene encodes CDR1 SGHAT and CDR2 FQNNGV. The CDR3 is CASSFETYYNEQFF. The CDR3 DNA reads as TGTGCCAGCAGCTTTGAGACTTATTACAATGAGCAGTTCTTC.

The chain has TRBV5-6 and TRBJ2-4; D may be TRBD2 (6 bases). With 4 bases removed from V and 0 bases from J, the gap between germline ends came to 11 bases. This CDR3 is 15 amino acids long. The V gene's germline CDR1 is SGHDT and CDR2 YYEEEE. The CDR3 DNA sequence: TGTGCCAGCAGCGGACTAAGGGTAGCCAAAAACATTCAGTACTTC. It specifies CASSGLRVAKNIQYF.

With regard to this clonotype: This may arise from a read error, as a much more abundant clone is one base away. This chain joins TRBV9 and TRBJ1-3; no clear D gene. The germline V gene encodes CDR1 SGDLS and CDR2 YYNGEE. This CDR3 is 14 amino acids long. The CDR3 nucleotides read TGTGCCAACAGCCCACAGACGTCTGGAAACACCATATATTTT. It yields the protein CANSPQTSGNTIYF.

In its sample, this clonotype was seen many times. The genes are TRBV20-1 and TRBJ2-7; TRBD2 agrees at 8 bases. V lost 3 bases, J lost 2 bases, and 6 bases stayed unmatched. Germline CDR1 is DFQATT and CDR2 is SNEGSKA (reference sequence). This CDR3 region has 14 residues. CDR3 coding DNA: TGCAGTGCTAGGAGCGGGAGTTCCCCCTACGAGCAGTACTTC. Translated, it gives CSARSGSSPYEQYF.

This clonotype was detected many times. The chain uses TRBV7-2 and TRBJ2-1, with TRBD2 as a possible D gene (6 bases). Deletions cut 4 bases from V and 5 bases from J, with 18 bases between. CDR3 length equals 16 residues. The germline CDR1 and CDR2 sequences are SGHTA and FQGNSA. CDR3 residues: CASSSTWPGLNNEQFF. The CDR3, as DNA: TGTGCCAGCAGCTCGACATGGCCGGGACTCAACAATGAGCAGTTCTTC.

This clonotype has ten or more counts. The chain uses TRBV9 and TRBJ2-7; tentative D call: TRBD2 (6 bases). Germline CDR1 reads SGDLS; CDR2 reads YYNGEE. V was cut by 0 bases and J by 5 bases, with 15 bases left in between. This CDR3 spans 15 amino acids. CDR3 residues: CASSVGRDGGDEQYF. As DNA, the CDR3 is TGTGCCAGCAGCGTAGGGCGGGATGGTGGCGACGAGCAGTACTTC.

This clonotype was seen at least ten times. Here the CDR3 reads CACTGPPRYTGELFF. CDR3 coding DNA: TGTGCCTGTACTGGGCCCCCCCGTTACACCGGGGAGCTGTTTTTT. The rearrangement uses TRBV6-5 and TRBJ2-2; D is uncertain. The germline V and J ends were trimmed by 11 bases and 3 bases, with 19 bases remaining between them. The germline V gene encodes CDR1 MNHEY and CDR2 SVGAGI. The CDR3 runs to 15 residues.

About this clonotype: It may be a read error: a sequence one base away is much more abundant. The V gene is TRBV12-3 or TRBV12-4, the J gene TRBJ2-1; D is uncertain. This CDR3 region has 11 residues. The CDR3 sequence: CANSRYNEQFF. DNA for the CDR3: TGTGCCAACAGTCGATACAATGAGCAGTTCTTC.

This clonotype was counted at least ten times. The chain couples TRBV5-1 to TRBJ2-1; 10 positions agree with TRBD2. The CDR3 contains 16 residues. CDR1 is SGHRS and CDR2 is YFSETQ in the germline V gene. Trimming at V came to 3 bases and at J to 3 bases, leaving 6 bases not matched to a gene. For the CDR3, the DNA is TGCGCCAGCAGCTCGTGGACTAGCGGTTTCTACAATGAGCAGTTCTTC. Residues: CASSSWTSGFYNEQFF. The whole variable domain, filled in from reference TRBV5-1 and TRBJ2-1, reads KAGVTQTPRYLIKTRGQQVTLSCSPISGHRSVSWYQQTPGQGLQFLFEYFSETQRNKGNFPGRFSGRQFSNSRSEMNVSTLELGDSALYLCASSSWTSGFYNEQFFGPGTRLTVL.

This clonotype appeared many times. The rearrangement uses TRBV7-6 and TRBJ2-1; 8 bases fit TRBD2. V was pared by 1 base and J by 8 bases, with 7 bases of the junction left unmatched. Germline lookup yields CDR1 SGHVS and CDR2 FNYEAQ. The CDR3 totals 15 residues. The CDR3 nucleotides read TGTGCCAGCAGCTTAGGCAGCGGGAGAGGTTATGAGCAGTTCTTC. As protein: CASSLGSGRGYEQFF.

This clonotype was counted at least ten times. CDR3 coding DNA: TGTGCCAGCAGTTCGGGAATATCACCTGGAAACACCATATATTTT. Translation: CASSSGISPGNTIYF. The chain links TRBV12-3 or TRBV12-4 to TRBJ1-3; D remains ambiguous. V lost 4 bases, J lost 2 bases, and 12 bases lay in between. CDR3 length equals 15 residues.

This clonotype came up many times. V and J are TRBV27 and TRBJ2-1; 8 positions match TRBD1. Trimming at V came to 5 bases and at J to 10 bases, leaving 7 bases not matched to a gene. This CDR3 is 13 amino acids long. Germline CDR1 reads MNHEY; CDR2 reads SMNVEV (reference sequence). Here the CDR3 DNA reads TGTGCCAGCAGTACCCACAGGGGGGACGAGCAGTTCTTC. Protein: CASSTHRGDEQFF.

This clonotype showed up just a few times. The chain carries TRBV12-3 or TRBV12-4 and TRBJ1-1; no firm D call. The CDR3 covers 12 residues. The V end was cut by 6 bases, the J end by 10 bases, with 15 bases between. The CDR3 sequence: CASSPITGAAFF. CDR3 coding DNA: TGTGCCAGCAGCCCGATCACGGGCGCAGCTTTCTTT.

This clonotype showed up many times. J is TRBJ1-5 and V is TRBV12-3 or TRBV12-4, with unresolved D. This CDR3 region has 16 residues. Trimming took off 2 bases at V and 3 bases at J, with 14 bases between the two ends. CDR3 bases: TGTGCCAGCAGTTTAAGCGGCGCAGGAAACAATCAGCCCCAGCATTTT. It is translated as CASSLSGAGNNQPQHF.

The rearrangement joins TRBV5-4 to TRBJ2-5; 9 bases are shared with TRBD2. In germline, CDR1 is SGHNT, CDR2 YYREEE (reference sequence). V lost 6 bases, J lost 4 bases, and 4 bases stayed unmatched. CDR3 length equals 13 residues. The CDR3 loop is CASKIAGVETQYF. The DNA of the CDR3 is TGTGCCAGCAAGATAGCGGGAGTAGAGACCCAGTACTTC.

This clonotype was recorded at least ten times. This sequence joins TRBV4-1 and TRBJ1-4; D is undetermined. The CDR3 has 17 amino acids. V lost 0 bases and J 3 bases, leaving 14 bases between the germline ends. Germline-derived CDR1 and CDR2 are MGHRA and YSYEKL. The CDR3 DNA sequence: TGCGCCAGCAGCCAAGACCCAAGTCGACCGTCTAATGAAAAACTGTTTTTT. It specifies CASSQDPSRPSNEKLFF.

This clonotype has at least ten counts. CDR3 bases: TGTGCCAGCAGCCCCCGTCCGCAATACAATGAGCAGTTCTTC. This gives the protein CASSPRPQYNEQFF. V gene TRBV7-2 combines with J gene TRBJ2-1; no reliable D call. The ends were cut back, 5 bases at V and 4 bases at J, with 12 bases in the middle. CDR3 size: 14 residues. The germline gives CDR1 SGHTA, CDR2 FQGNSA.

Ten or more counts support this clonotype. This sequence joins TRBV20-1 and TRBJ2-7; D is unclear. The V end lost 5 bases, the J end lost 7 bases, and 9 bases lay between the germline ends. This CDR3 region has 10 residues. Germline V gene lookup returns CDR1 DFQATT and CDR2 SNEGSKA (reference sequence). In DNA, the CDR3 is TGCAGTGCTCACACAAGAGAGCAGTACTTC. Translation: CSAHTREQYF.

In DNA, the CDR3 is TGTGCCAGCCGGAGGGGAACCGGGGAGCTGTTTTTT. This translates into CASRRGTGELFF. The chain uses TRBV6-5 and TRBJ2-2, with D possibly matching TRBD2 (6 bases). Trimming removed 8 bases at V and 5 bases at J, with 9 bases between. There are 12 residues in the CDR3. Germline values: CDR1 MNHEY, CDR2 SVGAGI.